Described below is a single TCR beta chain sequence and its context. Antigen: not known. Profiled with immunoSEQ multiplex PCR; TCRdb holds only in-frame clones, not every one. The table shows around 60,000 clones, with more than 65% occurring only once. The source of the sample is a study of neoadjuvant anti-PD-1 for oral cavity cancer. Study at large: Around day 43, patients without progression received a fourth nivolumab dose before surgery.

No culture or expansion preceded analysis of these blood cells. Overall study results and limits: Non-responders to neoadjuvant nivolumab had significantly more clonal PBMC T cells than responders.

Germline V lookup: CDR1 LNHDA, CDR2 SQIVND (reference sequence). The trim removed 7 bases at V and 2 bases at J, leaving 9 bases unmatched. The CDR3 is 15 residues long. This chain connects TRBV19 to TRBJ2-7; 9 bases fit TRBD2. This TCR was recovered from a person aged 35 to 85 with oral cavity squamous cell carcinoma. The material was PBMCs, obtained before nivolumab (anti-PD-1) treatment. In nucleotides, the CDR3 is TGTGCCAGTAAGGCTGCGGGAGGGCCTCCCTACGAGCAGTACTTC. This gives the protein CASKAAGGPPYEQYF.